This T cell receptor beta chain was captured in a study of lymphopenia after photon versus proton radiotherapy. The data were produced by immunoSEQ multiplex PCR, yet TCRdb's version contains in-frame clones alone and is incomplete. The table lists around 53,000 clones, around four fifths of them singletons. Germline lookup yields CDR1 SGHTA and CDR2 FQGNSA. V lost 5 bases to trimming and J lost 0 bases, with 14 bases between them. The CDR3 runs 15 residues. The clonotype was recovered from a man between 45 and 60 years old with gastric cancer. The sample here was peripheral blood, taken from a patient treated with photon-based radiotherapy. This chain joins TRBV7-2 and TRBJ2-7; D uncertain. DNA of the CDR3: TGTGCCAGCAGCCTTCAGAGTGTGCCCTCCTACGAGCAGTACTTC. As protein: CASSLQSVPSYEQYF.